A selection of T cell receptor beta chains follows, all from one sample in a study of T-cell memory formation after mild COVID-19. TCRdb ran MiXCR on the 5' RACE reads and lists one entry per CDR3 protein. Of 360,000 or so distinct CDR3 sequences listed, over 25% were seen once; the top ten hold 13%. Input material: PBMCs or a T cell subset sorted from them (not recorded which). All receptors derive from an adult woman who had mild COVID-19 (a few samples of this study predate the infection). Cell type and time point are not known. CDR3s include the opening cysteine and the closing phenylalanine or tryptophan. The D gene is left open where the match is weak. The size field is filled for only some rows; it gives once, few, many or a size class.

clone_size: -
d_call: TRBD1
j_call: TRBJ1-1
v_call: TRBV20-1
cdr3_aa: CSAGQGMGNTEAFF
cdr3_nt: TGCAGTGCAGGACAGGGAATGGGGAACACTGAAGCTTTCTTT

clone_size: many
d_call: TRBD1
j_call: TRBJ2-7
v_call: TRBV18
cdr3_aa: CASSIQGAYEQYF
cdr3_nt: TGTGCCAGCTCAATACAGGGGGCCTACGAGCAGTACTTC

clone_size: -
d_call: TRBD2
j_call: TRBJ2-7
v_call: TRBV10-3
cdr3_aa: CAISEDEREVYEQYF
cdr3_nt: TGTGCCATCAGTGAGGACGAGCGGGAAGTCTACGAGCAGTACTTC

clone_size: -
d_call: -
j_call: TRBJ2-7
v_call: TRBV25-1
cdr3_aa: CASSEYGGLAEQYF
cdr3_nt: TGTGCCAGCAGTGAATATGGGGGGCTGGCTGAGCAGTACTTC

clone_size: few
d_call: TRBD1
j_call: TRBJ2-7
v_call: TRBV11-2
cdr3_aa: CASSPPTGWFEQYF
cdr3_nt: TGTGCCAGCAGCCCCCCGACAGGGTGGTTCGAGCAGTACTTC

clone_size: -
d_call: TRBD1
j_call: TRBJ2-2
v_call: TRBV29-1
cdr3_aa: CSVVQGAVTGELFF
cdr3_nt: TGCAGCGTGGTACAGGGGGCGGTTACCGGGGAGCTGTTTTTT

clone_size: many
d_call: TRBD1
j_call: TRBJ2-3
v_call: TRBV6-5
cdr3_aa: CASRQQGAATQYF
cdr3_nt: TGTGCCAGCAGACAACAGGGGGCAGCTACGCAGTATTTT

clone_size: few
d_call: -
j_call: TRBJ2-4
v_call: TRBV7-2
cdr3_aa: CASNEELAKNIQYF
cdr3_nt: TGTGCCAGCAACGAGGAACTAGCCAAAAACATTCAGTACTTC

clone_size: few
d_call: -
j_call: TRBJ2-5
v_call: TRBV29-1
cdr3_aa: CSGAGEETQYF
cdr3_nt: TGCAGCGGGGCTGGGGAGGAGACCCAGTACTTC

clone_size: -
d_call: -
j_call: TRBJ2-2
v_call: TRBV11-2
cdr3_aa: CASSLEPPGELFF
cdr3_nt: TGTGCCAGCAGCTTAGAACCCCCCGGGGAGCTGTTTTTT

clone_size: -
d_call: TRBD1
j_call: TRBJ2-1
v_call: TRBV5-1
cdr3_aa: CASSLGQGIPYNEQFF
cdr3_nt: TGCGCCAGCAGCTTGGGACAGGGGATCCCCTACAATGAGCAGTTCTTC

clone_size: few
d_call: -
j_call: TRBJ2-1
v_call: TRBV14
cdr3_aa: CASSQDLSIRSYNEQFF
cdr3_nt: TGTGCCAGCAGCCAAGACCTTAGCATTCGCTCCTACAATGAGCAGTTCTTC

clone_size: many
d_call: -
j_call: TRBJ2-4
v_call: TRBV7-9
cdr3_aa: CASSSGHHRRDNIQYF
cdr3_nt: TGTGCCAGCAGCTCCGGACACCACCGGAGGGATAACATTCAGTACTTC

clone_size: -
d_call: -
j_call: TRBJ2-5
v_call: TRBV20-1
cdr3_aa: CSARRRGPQETQYF
cdr3_nt: TGCAGTGCTAGAAGGCGGGGGCCCCAAGAGACCCAGTACTTC